These 23 T cell receptor beta chains originate from one sample sequenced in a study of early T cells in non-severe SARS-CoV-2 infection. TCRdb reprocessed the 5' RACE reads with MiXCR, giving one entry per CDR3 protein. Of under 75,000 distinct CDR3 sequences in the sample, roughly an eighth were seen once. Source material: whole blood. Receptor source: an adult who was a healthcare worker with PCR-confirmed SARS-CoV-2 infection or an uninfected control (not recorded which).

The chain uses TRBV7-2 and TRBJ1-2; D gene ambiguous. Per germline, CDR1 SGHTA and CDR2 FQGNSA. There are 13 residues in the CDR3. Trimming shortened V by 5 bases and J by 5 bases, and 12 bases separated the two germline ends. CDR3 in DNA: TGTGCCAGCAGCCCCTATAATAAATATGGCTACACCTTC. Its translation: CASSPYNKYGYTF.

This CDR3 is CASSQAQGDYEQYF. CDR3 coding DNA: TGCGCCAGCAGCCAAGCACAGGGGGACTACGAGCAGTACTTC. The chain employs TRBV4-3 and TRBJ2-7, with 8 bases that match TRBD1. V lost 1 base, J lost 3 bases, and 2 bases stayed unmatched. Germline V gene lookup returns CDR1 LGHNA and CDR2 YSLEER. The CDR3 has 14 residues.

At least ten counts were recorded for this clonotype. The gene calls are TRBV20-1 and TRBJ2-5; D unresolved. V lost 1 base and J lost 2, with 8 bases in between. The CDR3 runs 13 residues. CDR1 is DFQATT, CDR2 SNEGSKA, per germline (reference sequence). DNA of the CDR3: TGCAGTGCTAGAGGACCGTGGCAAGAGACCCAGTACTTC. Translation: CSARGPWQETQYF.

The chain links TRBV5-1 to TRBJ1-2, with unresolved D. V lost 1 base to trimming and J lost 0 bases, with 4 bases between them. This CDR3 spans 13 amino acids. Germline CDR1 SGHRS, CDR2 YFSETQ. This chain's CDR3 is CASSLYANYGYTF. The CDR3 DNA reads as TGCGCCAGCAGCTTGTACGCTAACTATGGCTACACCTTC.

This clonotype was seen at least ten times. This sequence joins TRBV6-2 or TRBV6-3 and TRBJ1-5; D unclear. This CDR3 has 16 residues. Trimming removed 0 bases at V and 1 base at J, with 10 bases between. Germline CDR1 reads MNHEY; CDR2 reads SVGEGT. The CDR3 reads CASSYSAQESNQPQHF. For the CDR3, the DNA is TGTGCCAGCAGTTACTCAGCGCAGGAGAGCAATCAGCCCCAGCATTTT.

The chain links TRBV21-1 to TRBJ2-7. TRBV21-1 is designated a pseudogene. The CDR3 is 13 residues long. CDR3 in amino acids: CASSKYGNYEQYF. CDR3 in DNA: TGTGCCAGCAGCAAGTATGGGAACTACGAGCAGTACTTC.

Of note for this clonotype: With a much larger clone just one base away, this may be a read error. V gene TRBV27 combines with J gene TRBJ2-7; D not resolved. V lost 2 bases and J 5 bases, leaving 10 bases between the germline ends. The CDR3 runs 13 residues. CDR1 MNHEY and CDR2 SMNVEV come from the germline V gene (reference sequence). The CDR3 is CASSLRENHEQYF. Here the CDR3 DNA reads TGTGCCAGCAGTTTACGAGAGAACCACGAGCAGTACTTC.

The chain combines TRBV5-1 with TRBJ1-5, with D hard to call. Trimming took off 0 bases at V and 4 bases at J, with 8 bases between the two ends. Looked up from germline, CDR1 is SGHRS and CDR2 is YFSETQ. The CDR3 has 14 amino acids. As DNA, the CDR3 is TGCGCCAGCAGCTTGGATCCGGGTAATCAGCCCCAGCATTTT. Its translation: CASSLDPGNQPQHF.

This clonotype was observed a few times. The V call is TRBV29-1, the J call TRBJ2-6; D is unclear. The CDR3 spans 13 residues. Germline assignment: CDR1 SQVTM and CDR2 ANQGSEA. Trimming removed 7 bases from V and 0 bases from J, with 7 bases in between. The CDR3 DNA is TGCAGCGGGCGGAACTCTGGGGCCAACGTCCTGACTTTC. This sequence encodes CSGRNSGANVLTF.

This clonotype rates as medium-sized. This chain's CDR3 is CSVATPAGFYGYTF. CDR3 nucleotides: TGCAGCGTTGCCACCCCGGCAGGGTTCTATGGCTACACCTTC. This chain uses TRBV29-1 with TRBJ1-2; D possibly corresponds to TRBD1 (5 bases). Trimming pared 4 bases from V and 4 bases from J, leaving 16 bases between. The CDR3 totals 14 residues. The germline CDR1 and CDR2 sequences are SQVTM and ANQGSEA.

This clonotype was picked up a small number of times. This chain joins TRBV7-2 and TRBJ1-1, with a weak D call TRBD1 (5 bases). From germline, CDR1 is SGHTA and CDR2 FQGNSA. The V end was cut by 0 bases, the J end by 1 base, with 12 bases between. The CDR3 sequence is 16 residues long. The CDR3 loop reads CASSLARGGRNTEAFF. CDR3 in DNA: TGTGCCAGCAGCTTAGCTCGGGGGGGGAGGAACACTGAAGCTTTCTTT.

The chain has TRBV9 and TRBJ2-5; D is undetermined. Per germline, CDR1 SGDLS and CDR2 YYNGEE. The CDR3 extends over 16 amino acids. Trimming took 0 bases from V and 4 from J, leaving 16 bases between them. The CDR3 sequence is CASSVAGSSILETQYF. CDR3 coding DNA: TGTGCCAGCAGCGTAGCTGGTAGCAGCATATTAGAGACCCAGTACTTC.

The chain links TRBV29-1 to TRBJ2-5; 9 bases are a match to TRBD2. J lost 4 bases, V lost 7 bases, and 10 bases had no gene match. CDR1 and CDR2 from the germline V gene are SQVTM and ANQGSEA. This CDR3 has 14 amino acids. The CDR3 bases are TGCAGCGCGGGGCGGGGACTAGCTGCAGAGACCCAGTACTTC. This sequence encodes CSAGRGLAAETQYF.

This clonotype was detected only a few times. The V call is TRBV7-9, the J call TRBJ1-2, with 7 bases identical to TRBD1. The V segment lost 5 bases and the J segment 6 bases; nucleotides outside the gene matches: 12. The length of the CDR3 is 15 residues. Germline CDR1 reads SEHNR; CDR2 reads FQNEAQ (reference sequence). The CDR3 protein is CASSTTGTVGNGYTF. In DNA, the CDR3 is TGTGCCAGCAGCACGACCGGGACAGTTGGTAATGGCTACACCTTC.

The V call is TRBV7-6, the J call TRBJ1-1; D might be TRBD1 (5 bases). The CDR3 loop spans 16 amino acids. Germline V gene sequence: CDR1 SGHVS, CDR2 FNYEAQ. V dropped 1 base and J dropped 1 base, with 13 bases sitting between them. The CDR3 reads CASSLESSTANTEAFF. As DNA, the CDR3 is TGTGCCAGCAGCTTAGAATCATCGACAGCGAACACTGAAGCTTTCTTT.

The rearrangement uses TRBV10-3 and TRBJ1-1; D may be TRBD1 (6 bases). CDR3 size: 15 residues. V shed 10 bases and J shed 1 base, with 19 bases lying between them. The germline CDR1 and CDR2 sequences are ENHRY and SYGVKD. This CDR3 is CATHPGEGWNTEAFF. CDR3 DNA sequence: TGTGCCACCCACCCAGGGGAAGGTTGGAACACTGAAGCTTTCTTT.

Only a few counts were recorded for this clonotype. This sequence joins TRBV5-1 and TRBJ2-3; possible D gene TRBD1, 6 bases. Germline values: CDR1 SGHRS, CDR2 YFSETQ. The CDR3 covers 14 residues. V was clipped by 6 bases and J by 2 bases, with 13 bases between them. CDR3 in DNA: TGCGCCAGCACCGTTGGACAGTCCACAGATACGCAGTATTTT. This translates into CASTVGQSTDTQYF.

This clonotype was detected ten times or more. The chain links TRBV6-1 to TRBJ1-4; TRBD1 matches at 8 bases. CDR1 is MNHNS and CDR2 is SASEGT in the germline V gene. The CDR3 has 14 residues. V trimming: 6 bases; J trimming: 6 bases; junction bases outside the gene matches: 6. The CDR3: CASRQLQGDEKLFF. CDR3 DNA: TGTGCCAGCAGACAACTACAGGGGGATGAAAAACTGTTTTTT.

There are many counts of this clonotype. The chain is built from TRBV4-2 and TRBJ1-1; 7 bases fit TRBD1. V trimming: 2 bases; J trimming: 4 bases; junction bases outside the gene matches: 7. The CDR3 has 15 amino acids. Germline V gene lookup returns CDR1 LGHNA and CDR2 YNFKEQ. CDR3 in DNA: TGTGCCAGCAGCCAACAAACAGGGGTGGGCACTGAAGCTTTCTTT. Translation gives CASSQQTGVGTEAFF.

This clonotype was seen many times. The V gene is TRBV7-9, the J gene TRBJ1-1; D unresolved. The CDR3 runs to 12 residues. CDR1 is SEHNR, CDR2 FQNEAQ, per germline (reference sequence). Trimming took off 3 bases at V and 4 bases at J, with 6 bases between the two ends. CDR3 DNA sequence: TGTGCCAGCAGCTTCGATGGCACTGAAGCTTTCTTT. It specifies CASSFDGTEAFF.

This clonotype was counted at least ten times. This rearrangement joins TRBV5-1 to TRBJ2-7; tentative D call: TRBD1 (5 bases). Trimming took off 1 base at V and 4 bases at J, with 6 bases between the two ends. The germline CDR1 and CDR2 sequences are SGHRS and YFSETQ. This CDR3 comprises 12 residues. The CDR3 protein is CASSLSGYEQYF. In DNA, the CDR3 is TGCGCCAGCAGCTTGTCAGGGTACGAGCAGTACTTC. Full variable domain (rest looked up from reference TRBV5-1 and TRBJ2-7): KAGVTQTPRYLIKTRGQQVTLSCSPISGHRSVSWYQQTPGQGLQFLFEYFSETQRNKGNFPGRFSGRQFSNSRSEMNVSTLELGDSALYLCASSLSGYEQYFGPGTRLTVT.

This clonotype was observed a handful of times. The J gene is TRBJ1-2, the V gene TRBV27, with 10 bases fitting TRBD1. J was trimmed by 4 bases and V by 4 bases; bases with no gene match: 3. The CDR3 is made up of 14 amino acids. Germline-derived CDR1 and CDR2 are MNHEY and SMNVEV (reference sequence). The CDR3 loop is CASSYRDRGYGYTF. CDR3 DNA sequence: TGTGCCAGCAGTTACCGGGACAGGGGCTATGGCTACACCTTC.

The chain has TRBV29-1 and TRBJ2-7, with 7 bases lining up with TRBD1. With 5 bases clipped from V and 4 bases from J, the junction kept 14 bases outside the gene matches. Germline V gives CDR1 SQVTM, CDR2 ANQGSEA. This CDR3 contains 15 residues. The CDR3 protein is CSVSPTSRGLYEQYF. DNA for the CDR3: TGCAGCGTTTCCCCAACGAGTAGGGGGCTTTACGAGCAGTACTTC.